Listed below are T cell receptor beta chains from one sample, sequenced in a study of Ad26.COV2.S vaccination and SARS-CoV-2 variants. Profiled with immunoSEQ multiplex PCR; TCRdb holds only in-frame clones, not every one. The sample shows over 85,000 clones, about 78% of them seen only once. Sample: peripheral blood, taken after recovery from COVID-19. These receptors were taken from a human donor who had recovered from COVID-19. The CDR3 runs from the conserved cysteine through the conserved F or W. The D gene is left open where the match is weak. Size is omitted from some rows. Given values are once, few, many or a class for expanded clones.

>-|TRBV5-1|TRBD1|TRBJ1-6
CASSEGRGSPLHF
TGCGCCAGCAGCGAGGGCAGGGGGTCACCCCTCCACTTT
>few|TRBV11-2|-|TRBJ1-1
CASSLVANTEAFF
TGTGCCAGCAGCTTAGTGGCGAACACTGAAGCTTTCTTT
>-|TRBV7-9|-|TRBJ1-4
CAVGRHTGANEKLFF
TGTGCCGTCGGGCGGCATACTGGGGCTAATGAAAAACTGTTTTTT
>-|TRBV5-1|TRBD1|TRBJ1-2
CASSHGQGRGDYGYTF
TGCGCCAGCAGCCACGGACAGGGACGGGGGGACTATGGCTACACCTTC
>-|TRBV6-6|TRBD1|TRBJ1-4
CASSYSQGAYEKLFF
TGTGCCAGCAGTTACTCGCAGGGGGCTTATGAAAAACTGTTTTTT
>-|TRBV5-1|-|TRBJ2-7
CASSYLGQNYEQYF
TGCGCCAGCAGCTACCTCGGACAAAACTACGAGCAGTACTTC
>-|TRBV7-2|-|TRBJ1-2
CASSLVDGNYGYTF
TGTGCCAGCAGCTTAGTCGACGGAAACTATGGCTACACCTTC
>-|TRBV19|-|TRBJ2-1
CASSMAARAGYNEQFF
TGTGCCAGTAGTATGGCTGCCAGGGCCGGCTACAATGAGCAGTTCTTC
>few|TRBV12-2|-|TRBJ1-2
CASRFSSDKTYGYTF
TGTGCAAGTCGCTTCTCTTCCGACAAAACCTATGGCTACACCTTC
>few|TRBV12-3/TRBV12-4|-|TRBJ1-2
CASSLQGSGGYTF
TGTGCCAGCAGCCTACAGGGTTCGGGAGGCTACACCTTC
>-|TRBV30|-|TRBJ1-1
CAWTADSTEAFF
TGTGCCTGGACAGCTGATTCCACTGAAGCTTTCTTT
>few|TRBV18|-|TRBJ1-2
CASSPDRTNYGYTF
TGTGCCAGCTCACCAGACAGGACTAACTATGGCTACACCTTC
>-|TRBV29-1|-|TRBJ2-3
CSVGSATSSTDTQYF
TGCAGCGTGGGCTCCGCAACTTCTAGCACAGATACGCAGTATTTT
>-|TRBV5-6|-|TRBJ2-3
CASSFTGEDTQYF
TGTGCCAGCAGCTTCACAGGAGAAGATACGCAGTATTTT
>-|TRBV7-9|-|TRBJ2-7
CASSLGGVWDTSYEQYF
TGTGCCAGCAGCTTAGGCGGTGTTTGGGATACCTCCTACGAGCAGTACTTC
>once|TRBV7-9|-|TRBJ1-1
CASSKQGNTEAFF
TGTGCCAGCAGCAAACAGGGTAACACTGAAGCTTTCTTT
>-|TRBV2|-|TRBJ1-1
CASSVRGTEAFF
TGTGCCAGCAGTGTGAGGGGCACTGAAGCTTTCTTT
>-|TRBV27|-|TRBJ2-7
CASSSWPQGYEQYF
TGTGCCAGCAGTTCCTGGCCCCAGGGTTACGAGCAGTACTTC
>-|TRBV5-4|TRBD1|TRBJ2-7
CASSSSTGQRVYEQYF
TGTGCCAGCAGCTCATCTACGGGACAGAGAGTCTACGAGCAGTACTTC
>-|TRBV24-1|-|TRBJ2-2
CATSGRRDTGELFF
TGTGCCACCAGTGGTCGCCGGGACACCGGGGAGCTGTTTTTT
>-|TRBV7-2|TRBD1|TRBJ2-7
CASSAGTGGFEQYF
TGTGCCAGCAGTGCCGGGACAGGGGGCTTCGAGCAGTACTTC
>-|TRBV7-2|-|TRBJ1-4
CASSPRAVFNEKLFF
TGTGCCAGCAGCCCCCGGGCGGTCTTTAATGAAAAACTGTTTTTT
>few|TRBV14|TRBD1|TRBJ2-1
CASRETGGYYNEQFF
TGTGCCAGCAGAGAAACAGGGGGCTACTACAATGAGCAGTTCTTC
>-|TRBV11-2|-|TRBJ1-5
CASSLDGEYNQPQHF
TGTGCCAGCAGCTTAGATGGGGAATACAATCAGCCCCAGCATTTT
>-|TRBV4-1|-|TRBJ1-2
CASSPPTANYGYTF
TGCGCCAGCAGCCCTCCGACGGCTAACTATGGCTACACCTTC
>few|TRBV7-2|TRBD1|TRBJ2-1
CASSLVGRSRGLGEQFF
TGTGCCAGCAGCTTAGTAGGAAGAAGCAGGGGGCTGGGTGAGCAGTTCTTC
>-|TRBV6-2/TRBV6-3|-|TRBJ1-1
CASSHATENTEAFF
TGTGCCAGCAGCCACGCCACAGAGAACACTGAAGCTTTCTTT
>-|TRBV9|TRBD2|TRBJ2-4
CASSNSGLAKNIQYF
TGTGCCAGCAGCAATAGCGGGCTAGCCAAAAACATTCAGTACTTC